A single T cell receptor beta chain is shown here with its context. What it recognizes is unknown. This specimen comes from a study of T cell repertoires in cytomegalovirus infection. Background on the study: Matching HLA type, along with CMV infection, was indicated by public TCR beta signatures. Regarding the study as a whole: CMV-specific TCR beta clonotypes restricted by HLA-C were the ones dominating the ex vivo response.

The V segment lost 6 bases and the J segment 7 bases; nucleotides outside the gene matches: 16. The CDR3 spans 16 residues. Each CDR3 protein gets one entry after TCRdb re-called the reads with MiXCR. The sample consists of fewer than 900,000 distinct CDR3 sequences, approximately 32% of them appearing once. The sequence was obtained from a human donor in good health (CMV status not recorded). Some clones in this sample may be carry-over from other donors' samples. The gene calls are TRBV12-3 or TRBV12-4 and TRBJ1-2; 8 bases match TRBD1. The sample here was cultured CD8+ T cells from PBMCs, taken from culture after CMV antigen stimulation. CDR3 amino acids: CASSNLIGTGQGGYTF. For the CDR3, the DNA is TGTGCCAGCAGCAATCTGATTGGGACAGGCCAAGGTGGCTACACCTTC.